One and the same sample provided the 9 T cell receptor beta chains below, sequenced in a study of blood T cell repertoires in COVID-19. The table came from immunoSEQ multiplex PCR; TCRdb's copy has only in-frame clones and leaves some out. The table includes approximately 200,000 clones, around 91% detected once. The sequencing input was PBMCs or T cells enriched from blood (not recorded which). The receptors originated from a young woman in a cohort exposed to, infected with or recovered from COVID-19 (not recorded which).

The rearrangement joins TRBV28 to TRBJ2-1, with no clear D. This CDR3 comprises 15 residues. The V end lost 6 bases, the J end lost 2 bases, and 14 bases lay between the germline ends. Germline CDR1 is MDHEN and CDR2 is SYDVKM. DNA for the CDR3: TGTGCCAGCAGCGGAGAGAGCGAGCCCTACAATGAGCAGTTCTTC. Translated, it gives CASSGESEPYNEQFF.

This chain links TRBV13 with TRBJ1-3; D is possibly TRBD1 (6 bases). Trimming removed 2 bases from V and 4 bases from J, with 9 bases in between. The CDR3 loop spans 14 amino acids. The V gene's germline CDR1 is PRHDT and CDR2 FYEKMQ (reference sequence). CDR3 region: CASSLHRVGNTIYF. DNA for the CDR3: TGTGCCAGCAGCTTACACAGGGTCGGAAACACCATATATTTT.

This clone was seen a few times. This rearrangement joins TRBV27 to TRBJ2-7; perhaps TRBD1 as D (5 bases). Germline V gene sequence: CDR1 MNHEY, CDR2 SMNVEV (reference sequence). The CDR3 length is 12 residues. Between the trimmed V and J ends, which lost 5 bases and 4 bases, there was a span of 9 bases. Written as DNA, the CDR3 is TGTGCCAGCAGTCAGGCAGGGTACGAGCAGTACTTC. Translated: CASSQAGYEQYF.

The chain links TRBV11-3 to TRBJ2-3, with a possible D match to TRBD2 (6 bases). The ends were cut back, 3 bases at V and 5 bases at J, with 15 bases in the middle. Germline CDR1 and CDR2: SGHNT and YENEEA. The CDR3 has 15 residues. CDR3 residues: CASSFSGANLDTQYF. The CDR3 nucleotides read TGTGCCAGCAGCTTTAGCGGCGCTAACTTAGATACGCAGTATTTT. The variable domain in full, completed from reference TRBV11-3 and TRBJ2-3, reads EAGVVQSPRYKIIEKKQPVAFWCNPISGHNTLYWYLQNLGQGPELLIRYENEEAVDDSQLPKDRFSAERLKGVDSTLKIQPAELGDSAVYLCASSFSGANLDTQYFGPGTRLTVL.

The chain has TRBV2 and TRBJ2-7, with D perhaps TRBD1 (6 bases). Between the trimmed V and J ends, which lost 10 bases and 2 bases, there was a span of 18 bases. Per germline, CDR1 SNHLY and CDR2 FYNNEI. This CDR3 has 14 amino acids. The CDR3 protein is CAIQIGQLAYEQYF. The CDR3 bases are TGTGCCATCCAAATAGGACAGCTGGCCTACGAGCAGTACTTC.

The table lists this clone with a few counts. CDR3 bases: TGTGCCAGCAGTGATAACATATCCTACAATGAGCAGTTCTTC. It yields the protein CASSDNISYNEQFF. The genes are TRBV2 and TRBJ2-1, with D uncertain. Germline CDR1 is SNHLY and CDR2 is FYNNEI. V lost 3 bases, J lost 1 base, and 7 bases lay in between. This CDR3 has 14 amino acids. The full variable domain, in which reference TRBV2 and TRBJ2-1 provide the parts outside the CDR3, is EPEVTQTPSHQVTQMGQEVILRCVPISNHLYFYWYRQILGQKVEFLVSFYNNEISEKSEIFDDQFSVERPDGSNFTLKIRSTKLEDSAMYFCASSDNISYNEQFFGPGTRLTVL.

CDR3 amino acids: CASSQDWDRVNSPLHF. The CDR3 bases are TGTGCCAGCAGCCAAGATTGGGACAGGGTTAATTCACCCCTCCACTTT. The chain uses TRBV3-1 (or the pseudogene TRBV3-2) and TRBJ1-6, with 9 positions matching TRBD1. The J segment lost 6 bases and the V segment lost 0 bases, leaving 3 bases of the junction unmatched. Per the germline V gene, CDR1 is LGHDT and CDR2 is YNNKEL (reference sequence). The CDR3 length is 16 residues.

The rearrangement links TRBV11-3 to TRBJ2-1, with TRBD2 matching 8 bases. This CDR3 has 13 residues. V dropped 5 bases and J dropped 9; count of bases not matched to a gene: 6. In germline, CDR1 is SGHNT, CDR2 YENEEA. CDR3 in amino acids: CASSVSGVSEQFF. The CDR3 region has the DNA TGTGCCAGCAGCGTTAGCGGGGTAAGTGAGCAGTTCTTC.

This chain links TRBV10-3 with TRBJ2-3; possible D gene TRBD1, 5 bases. Germline assignment: CDR1 ENHRY and CDR2 SYGVKD. The CDR3 extends over 14 amino acids. The V end was cut by 7 bases, the J end by 1 base, with 12 bases between. The chain's CDR3 is CAIKGPSGTDTQYF. The CDR3 coding sequence is TGTGCCATCAAGGGGCCGTCGGGCACAGATACGCAGTATTTT.